One and the same sample provided the 12 T cell receptor beta chains below, sequenced in a study of a mutant IDH1 vaccine in newly diagnosed glioma (dated by TCRdb to the early 2020s). This sample's time point label indicates: week 11, during vaccination. Each vaccine dose was 300 ug of a 20-mer mutant IDH1 peptide in Montanide, given subcutaneously with topical imiquimod. These TCRs are of unknown antigen specificity. The method was the immunoSEQ multiplex PCR assay. TCRdb mirrors the immuneACCESS table, restricted to in-frame sequences. Some clones are absent from its copies; in checked studies, under half trace to an unresolved V gene, and the reason for the others is unknown. For this sample the table gives 100,000 to 120,000 clones, of which 85% to 90% were detected only once. The ten largest account for roughly 0.61% of the sample. The sample here was PBMCs, taken from a glioma patient whose treatment included an IDH1 peptide vaccine. These receptors all stem from a woman aged 50 to 65 with glioma.

This chain uses TRBV11-2 with TRBJ2-1; D is uncertain. The CDR3 length is 14 residues. V was trimmed by 5 bases and J by 8 bases, leaving 16 bases between them. Germline V gene lookup returns CDR1 SGHAT and CDR2 FQNNGV. CDR3 in amino acids: CASSPIRARDEQFF. The CDR3, as DNA: TGTGCCAGCAGCCCCATCCGAGCCCGCGATGAGCAGTTCTTC.

V is TRBV5-6 and J is TRBJ2-2; D uncertain. CDR1 is SGHDT, CDR2 YYEEEE, per germline. V lost 0 bases to trimming and J lost 6 bases, with 12 bases between them. CDR3 length: 15 residues. The CDR3 reads CASSLVNQAAGELFF. The CDR3 DNA sequence: TGTGCCAGCAGCTTGGTAAACCAAGCAGCCGGGGAGCTGTTTTTT.

This rearrangement joins TRBV12-1 to TRBJ1-1. TRBV12-1 is tagged as a pseudogene. The CDR3 consists of 14 residues. Here the CDR3 reads CASSFEAGRAEAFF. The CDR3 DNA follows: TGTGCCAGCAGCTTTGAGGCAGGAAGGGCTGAAGCTTTCTTT.

The chain links TRBV7-9 to TRBJ2-1; a possible D gene is TRBD1 (5 bases). There are 13 residues in the CDR3. With 3 bases removed from V and 5 bases from J, the gap between germline ends came to 8 bases. Germline CDR1 SEHNR, CDR2 FQNEAQ (reference sequence). The CDR3 reads CASSFVRDNEQFF. DNA for the CDR3: TGTGCCAGCAGCTTTGTCAGGGACAATGAGCAGTTCTTC.

This clone has just one count. The chain links TRBV5-1 to TRBJ1-4; 10 bases match TRBD1. Looked up from germline, CDR1 is SGHRS and CDR2 is YFSETQ. The V segment lost 5 bases and the J segment 7 bases; nucleotides outside the gene matches: 8. There are 15 residues in the CDR3. CDR3: CASSLTGTGAEKLFF. In DNA form, the CDR3 reads TGCGCCAGCAGTTTAACCGGGACAGGGGCTGAAAAACTGTTTTTT. Drawing the rest from reference TRBV5-1 and TRBJ1-4, the complete variable domain is KAGVTQTPRYLIKTRGQQVTLSCSPISGHRSVSWYQQTPGQGLQFLFEYFSETQRNKGNFPGRFSGRQFSNSRSEMNVSTLELGDSALYLCASSLTGTGAEKLFFGSGTQLSVL.

The chain recombines TRBV29-1 with TRBJ2-7, with 10 bases that match TRBD2. V lost 1 base and J lost 0; bases outside the gene matches: 6. Germline CDR1 SQVTM, CDR2 ANQGSEA. CDR3 length: 16 residues. The CDR3 DNA is TGCAGCGTTGAAGGGACTAGCGGACAGGGCTCCTACGAGCAGTACTTC. Encoded protein: CSVEGTSGQGSYEQYF.

The V call is TRBV11-2, the J call TRBJ2-7; 9 bases agree with TRBD2. This CDR3 is 17 amino acids long. Losses at the gene ends were 1 base for V and 2 bases for J; bases not matched to a gene: 9. Looked up from germline, CDR1 is SGHAT and CDR2 is FQNNGV. The CDR3 spells CASSLGVLAGLTYEQYF. The CDR3 region has the DNA TGTGCCAGCAGCTTAGGGGTCCTAGCGGGACTTACCTACGAGCAGTACTTC.

This chain uses TRBV19 with TRBJ1-1; a possible D gene is TRBD1 (5 bases). Germline values: CDR1 LNHDA, CDR2 SQIVND (reference sequence). The CDR3 totals 13 residues. Trimming removed 3 bases at V and 6 bases at J, with 11 bases between. The CDR3, as DNA: TGTGCCAGTAGTATGCGGGGGATCCCTGAAGCTTTCTTT. Translation: CASSMRGIPEAFF. Full variable domain (missing parts from reference TRBV19 and TRBJ1-1): DGGITQSPKYLFRKEGQNVTLSCEQNLNHDAMYWYRQDPGQGLRLIYYSQIVNDFQKGDIAEGYSVSREKKESFPLTVTSAQKNPTAFYLCASSMRGIPEAFFGQGTRLTVV.

The CDR3 coding sequence is TGTGCCTGGAGTGTATCTGGCGGGAGTTTTATCGCAGATACGCAGTATTTT. Amino acid sequence: CAWSVSGGSFIADTQYF. The chain couples TRBV30 to TRBJ2-3; 7 bases line up with TRBD2. V shed 0 bases and J 4 bases; nucleotides not matched to a gene: 13. Germline CDR1 is GTSNPN and CDR2 is SVGIG (reference sequence). CDR3 length: 17 residues.

The J gene is TRBJ1-2, the V gene TRBV19, with unresolved D. The CDR3 totals 16 residues. Between the trimmed V and J ends, which lost 8 bases and 0 bases, there was a span of 19 bases. Germline CDR1 and CDR2: LNHDA and SQIVND (reference sequence). The CDR3: CASDRRRDGPNYGYTF. In DNA form, the CDR3 reads TGTGCCAGTGATAGGCGCAGAGATGGGCCTAACTATGGCTACACCTTC.

In this sample, this clone turned up once. J is TRBJ1-2 and V is TRBV14, with a weak D call TRBD1 (5 bases). This CDR3 comprises 15 residues. V was cut by 1 base and J by 8 bases, with 17 bases left in between. CDR1 is SGHDN, CDR2 FVKESK, per germline. The DNA for the CDR3 is TGTGCCAGCAGCCAAGCCTCTAGGGACGCGGACGGCTACACCTTC. Its translation is CASSQASRDADGYTF.

The CDR3 sequence: CASRLRGGGELFF. The CDR3 DNA sequence: TGTGCCAGCAGACTTCGGGGTGGCGGGGAGCTGTTTTTT. The rearrangement joins TRBV6-1 to TRBJ2-2, with D maybe TRBD2 (5 bases). CDR1 is MNHNS, CDR2 SASEGT, per germline. The CDR3 has 13 residues. Trimming took 6 bases from V and 7 from J, leaving 12 bases between them.